This T cell receptor (beta chain) comes out of a study of T cell repertoires in cytomegalovirus infection. Study background: Use of recently identified HLA-C-restricted and well-studied HLA-B-restricted CMV epitopes was part of the study. Matching HLA type and CMV infection were both indicated by public TCR beta signatures. Study-wide results and limits: There were carriers of CMV plus the relevant HLA, and cumulative public TCR beta family frequency identified them. Dominating the ex vivo response were HLA-C-restricted CMV-specific TCR beta clonotypes.

Trimming took off 3 bases at V and 3 bases at J, with 21 bases between the two ends. CDR3 length: 17 amino acids. The V gene's germline CDR1 is DFQATT and CDR2 SNEGSKA (reference sequence). Only one count was recorded for this clonotype. Its antigen is as yet unknown. TCRdb redid the calling of the reads with MiXCR, one entry per CDR3 protein. Found here are 380,000 or so distinct CDR3 sequences, 34% of them singletons; the top ten hold about 13%. V is TRBV20-1 and J is TRBJ2-1, with D possibly TRBD2 on 5 matching bases. The sequenced sample was cultured PBMCs, obtained from culture after CMV antigen stimulation. This receptor was identified in a human donor in good health (CMV status not recorded). Some clones in this sample may be carry-over from other donors' samples. CDR3 residues: CSASPGLGSVYYNEQFF. The CDR3 coding sequence is TGCAGTGCTAGTCCAGGACTGGGTAGCGTGTACTACAATGAGCAGTTCTTC.